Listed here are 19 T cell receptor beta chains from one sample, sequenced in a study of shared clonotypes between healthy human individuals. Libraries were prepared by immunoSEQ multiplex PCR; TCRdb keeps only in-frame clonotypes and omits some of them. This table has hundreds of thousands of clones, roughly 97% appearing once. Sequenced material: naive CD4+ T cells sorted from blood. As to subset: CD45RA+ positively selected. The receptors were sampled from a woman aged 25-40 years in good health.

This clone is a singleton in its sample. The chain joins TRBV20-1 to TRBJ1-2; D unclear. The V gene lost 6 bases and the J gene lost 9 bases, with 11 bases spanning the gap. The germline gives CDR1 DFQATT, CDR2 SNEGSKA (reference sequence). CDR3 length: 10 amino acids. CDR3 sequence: CSAPLFRYTF. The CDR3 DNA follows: TGCAGTGCCCCCCTCTTCCGCTACACCTTC.

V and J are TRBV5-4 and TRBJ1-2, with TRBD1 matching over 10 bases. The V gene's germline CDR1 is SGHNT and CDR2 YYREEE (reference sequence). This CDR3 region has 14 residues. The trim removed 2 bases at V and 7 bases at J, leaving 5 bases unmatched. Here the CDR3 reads CASSLTGTGVGYTF. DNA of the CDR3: TGTGCCAGCAGCTTAACCGGGACAGGGGTTGGCTACACCTTC.

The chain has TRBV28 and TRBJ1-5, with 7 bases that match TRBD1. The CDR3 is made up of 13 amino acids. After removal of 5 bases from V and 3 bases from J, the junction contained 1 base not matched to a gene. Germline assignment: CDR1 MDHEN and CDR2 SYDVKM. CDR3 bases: TGTGCCAGCAGTGGGACAGACAATCAGCCCCAGCATTTT. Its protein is CASSGTDNQPQHF.

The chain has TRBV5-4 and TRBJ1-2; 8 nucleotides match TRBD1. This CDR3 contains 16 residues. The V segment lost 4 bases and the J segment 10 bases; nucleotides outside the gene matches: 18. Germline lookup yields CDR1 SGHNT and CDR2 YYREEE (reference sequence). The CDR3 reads CASSLPGETGAVLYTF. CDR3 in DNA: TGTGCCAGCAGCCTCCCGGGGGAGACAGGGGCGGTTCTCTACACCTTC.

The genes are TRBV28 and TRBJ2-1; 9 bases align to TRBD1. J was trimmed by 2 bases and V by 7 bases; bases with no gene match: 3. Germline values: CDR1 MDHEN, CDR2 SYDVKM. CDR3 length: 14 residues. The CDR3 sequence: CASTDRGTYNEQFF. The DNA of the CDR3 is TGTGCCAGCACGGACAGGGGCACCTACAATGAGCAGTTCTTC. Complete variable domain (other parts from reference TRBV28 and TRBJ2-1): DVKVTQSSRYLVKRTGEKVFLECVQDMDHENMFWYRQDPGLGLRLIYFSYDVKMKEKGDIPEGYSVSREKKERFSLILESASTNQTSMYLCASTDRGTYNEQFFGPGTRLTVL.

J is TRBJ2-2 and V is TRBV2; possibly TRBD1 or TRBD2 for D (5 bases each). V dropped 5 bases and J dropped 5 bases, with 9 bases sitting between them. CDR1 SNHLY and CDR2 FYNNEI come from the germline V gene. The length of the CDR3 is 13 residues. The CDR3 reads CASSRGETGELFF. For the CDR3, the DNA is TGTGCCAGCAGTCGAGGGGAAACCGGGGAGCTGTTTTTT.

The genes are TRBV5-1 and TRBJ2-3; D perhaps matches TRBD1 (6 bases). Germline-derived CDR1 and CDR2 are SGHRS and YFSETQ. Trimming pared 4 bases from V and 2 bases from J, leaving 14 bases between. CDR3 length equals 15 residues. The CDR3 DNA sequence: TGCGCCAGCAGCGCCTCGGGACACCTCACAGATACGCAGTATTTT. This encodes CASSASGHLTDTQYF. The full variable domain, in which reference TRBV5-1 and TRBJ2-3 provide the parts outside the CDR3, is KAGVTQTPRYLIKTRGQQVTLSCSPISGHRSVSWYQQTPGQGLQFLFEYFSETQRNKGNFPGRFSGRQFSNSRSEMNVSTLELGDSALYLCASSASGHLTDTQYFGPGTRLTVL.

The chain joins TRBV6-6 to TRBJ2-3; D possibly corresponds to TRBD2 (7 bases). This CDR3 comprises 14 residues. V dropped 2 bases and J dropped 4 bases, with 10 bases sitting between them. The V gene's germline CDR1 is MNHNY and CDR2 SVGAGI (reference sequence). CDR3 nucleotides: TGTGCCAGCAGTTACACAGGGAGGGCAGATACGCAGTATTTT. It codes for CASSYTGRADTQYF.

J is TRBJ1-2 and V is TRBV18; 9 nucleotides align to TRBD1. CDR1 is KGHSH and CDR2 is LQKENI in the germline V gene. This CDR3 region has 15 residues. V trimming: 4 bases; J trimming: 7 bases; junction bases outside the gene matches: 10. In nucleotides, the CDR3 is TGTGCCAGCTCACTTGGGGACAGGGCTCCCGGTGGCTACACCTTC. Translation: CASSLGDRAPGGYTF.

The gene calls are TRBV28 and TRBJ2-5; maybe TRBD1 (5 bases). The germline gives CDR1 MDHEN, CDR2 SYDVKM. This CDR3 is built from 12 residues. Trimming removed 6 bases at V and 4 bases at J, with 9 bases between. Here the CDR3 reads CASSAGLETQYF. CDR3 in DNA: TGTGCCAGCAGCGCAGGGTTAGAGACCCAGTACTTC.

CDR3 amino acids: CASRSQQGLNGELFF. In DNA form, the CDR3 reads TGCGCCAGCCGCAGCCAGCAGGGGCTGAACGGGGAGCTGTTTTTT. The chain links TRBV4-1 to TRBJ2-2; tentatively, D is TRBD1 (6 bases). Germline V gene sequence: CDR1 MGHRA, CDR2 YSYEKL. V was shortened by 8 bases and J by 7 bases, with 20 bases between the two germline ends. The CDR3 runs 15 residues.

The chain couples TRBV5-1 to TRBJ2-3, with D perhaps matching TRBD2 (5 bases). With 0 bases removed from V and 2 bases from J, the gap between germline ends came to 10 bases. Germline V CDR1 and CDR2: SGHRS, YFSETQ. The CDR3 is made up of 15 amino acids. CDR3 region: CASSLGIDYTDTQYF. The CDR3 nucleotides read TGCGCCAGCAGCTTGGGTATAGACTACACAGATACGCAGTATTTT.

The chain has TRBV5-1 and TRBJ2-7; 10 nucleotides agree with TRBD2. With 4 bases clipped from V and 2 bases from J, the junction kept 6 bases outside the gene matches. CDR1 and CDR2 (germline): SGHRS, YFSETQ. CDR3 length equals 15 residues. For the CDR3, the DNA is TGCGCCAGCAGCGCTTGGACTAGCGGTGCCTACGAGCAGTACTTC. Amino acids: CASSAWTSGAYEQYF.

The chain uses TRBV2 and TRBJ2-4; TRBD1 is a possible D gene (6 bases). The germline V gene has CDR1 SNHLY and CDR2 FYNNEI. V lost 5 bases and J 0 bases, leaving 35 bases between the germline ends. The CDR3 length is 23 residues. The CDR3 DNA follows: TGTGCCAGCAGTATTGTACAAGCCGGGACAAGGGTTACCGTATCGCTAGCCAAAAACATTCAGTACTTC. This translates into CASSIVQAGTRVTVSLAKNIQYF.

CDR3 loop: CASSLGPQGDEKLFF. CDR3 DNA: TGCGCCAGCAGCTTGGGACCCCAGGGAGATGAAAAACTGTTTTTT. V is TRBV5-1 and J is TRBJ1-4, with D perhaps matching TRBD1 (5 bases). Germline V gene data show CDR1 as SGHRS and CDR2 as YFSETQ. This CDR3 has 15 amino acids. Trimming took 0 bases from V and 6 from J, leaving 12 bases between them.

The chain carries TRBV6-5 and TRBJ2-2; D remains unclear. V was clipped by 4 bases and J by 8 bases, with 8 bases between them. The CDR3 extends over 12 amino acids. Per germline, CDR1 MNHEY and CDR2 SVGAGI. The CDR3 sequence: CASSSPPGELFF. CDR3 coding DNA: TGTGCCAGCAGTTCTCCTCCAGGGGAGCTGTTTTTT.

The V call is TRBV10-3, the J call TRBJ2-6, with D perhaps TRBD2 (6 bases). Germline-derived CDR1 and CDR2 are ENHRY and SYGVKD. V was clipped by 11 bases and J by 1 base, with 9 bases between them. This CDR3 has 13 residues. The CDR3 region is CAAGGSGANVLTF. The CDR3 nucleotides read TGTGCCGCCGGAGGGTCTGGGGCCAACGTCCTGACTTTC.

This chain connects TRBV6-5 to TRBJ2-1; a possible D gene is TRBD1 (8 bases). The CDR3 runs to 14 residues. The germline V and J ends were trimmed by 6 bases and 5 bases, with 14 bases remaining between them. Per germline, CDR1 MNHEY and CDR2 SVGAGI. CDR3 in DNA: TGTGCCAGCAGAGCGGGACAGGTTAACAATGAGCAGTTCTTC. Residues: CASRAGQVNNEQFF.

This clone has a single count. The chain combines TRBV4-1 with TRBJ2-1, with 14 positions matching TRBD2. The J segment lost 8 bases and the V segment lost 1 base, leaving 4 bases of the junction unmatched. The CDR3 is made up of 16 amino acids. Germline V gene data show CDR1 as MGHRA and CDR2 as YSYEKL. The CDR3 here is CASSQATSGRVYEQFF. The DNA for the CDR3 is TGCGCCAGCAGCCAAGCGACTAGCGGGAGGGTCTATGAGCAGTTCTTC.